This is a list of T cell receptor beta chains from one sample in a study of tumor-infiltrating lymphocytes in glioblastoma multiforme. MiXCR, applied by TCRdb to the multiplex PCR reads, yields one record per CDR3 protein. The table has 30,000 or so distinct CDR3 sequences, more than 55% seen once; the top ten hold 33%. Sequencing input: brain tumor tissue. These receptors all come from a male donor with glioblastoma. CDR3s include the opening cysteine and the closing phenylalanine or tryptophan.

j_call,v_call,cdr3_aa
TRBJ1-2,TRBV12-3/TRBV12-4,CASSCLNYGCTF
TRBJ2-1,TRBV29-1,CSVALAGGYKEHFF
TRBJ2-5,TRBV11-2,CASSTPGLAGAETQYF
TRBJ1-1,TRBV11-2,CASRQEGWDTEAFF
TRBJ2-7,TRBV30,CAWSYRQGLLPVQYF
TRBJ1-4,TRBV5-1,CASSLEVQPNEKLFF
TRBJ2-5,TRBV20-1,CNATTQGIEAQYF
TRBJ2-3,TRBV5-6,CASSFGVAGFADTQYF
TRBJ2-5,TRBV6-1,CASSPPGYMEETQYF
TRBJ1-1,TRBV6-1,CASSEWTENTEAFF
TRBJ1-1,TRBV29-1,CSVDGQQAGKGAFF
TRBJ2-7,TRBV11-1,CASSPSALAAHYEQYF
TRBJ1-5,TRBV20-1,CSATGQTDSNQPQHF
TRBJ1-5,TRBV10-2,CASTLSGTGTGTQHF
TRBJ2-1,TRBV6-5,CASSLLAWNYSEQFF
TRBJ1-6,TRBV4-1,CANSQDQGLNSPLHF
TRBJ1-5,TRBV4-2,CASSQEPTGINEPQHF
TRBJ2-4,TRBV6-6,CTSSYPQGENIQYF
TRBJ2-5,TRBV28,CASRAAGGETQYF
TRBJ1-1,TRBV4-1,CASSQGIGMNTEAFF
TRBJ1-4,TRBV29-1,CGVGTGGTNEKLFF
TRBJ2-4,TRBV12-3/TRBV12-4,CASSSIPAIDRGWGPKNIQYF
TRBJ2-7,TRBV10-3,CAIGTSGTRADEQYF
TRBJ2-1,TRBV20-1,CSARDEAGLYKRFF